This TCR beta chain appears in the sequencing data of a study of cytomegalovirus exposure and HLA in healthy donors (TCRdb year 2017). Notes on the research overall: According to an earlier analysis of a few hundred of the donors, about 179 million T cells yielded 117 million unique TCR beta sequences and roughly 280 Gb of sequence data. Approximately 300 gigabases of sequencing data and around 87 million unique TCR sequences were included in an early release covering several hundred HLA-typed donors. The genetic ancestry cluster associated with self-reported Caucasian donors included about four fifths of the approximately 410 genotyped donors. The aim of the study was to test whether cataloging public T cell receptors could identify signatures of past pathogen exposure. The study profiled the T cell repertoires of around 700 subjects by immunosequencing and related them to cytomegalovirus serostatus. A separate validation cohort of 100 to 150 different subjects was used in addition to the approximately 610-subject first cohort. The study combined high-throughput TCR immunosequencing, statistical association of individual TCRs with disease status, and machine learning to predict cytomegalovirus infection status. A later analysis re-examined previously published TCR beta repertoires from 500 to 700 donors and added high-resolution HLA genotyping to investigate patterns of TCR occurrence. Rather than drawing on any new phenotypic data, the later analysis identified candidate immune exposures from TCR beta sequences and the way those sequences occurred across donors. To decide whether each TCR beta V gene segment behaved as functional or pseudogenic, an earlier analysis of fewer than 750 of the donors relied on high-throughput TCR beta sequencing. Donor age, sex, ethnicity and CMV serostatus were compiled alongside the repertoire data. A later genetic analysis took genome-wide SNP genotypes for about 65% of the roughly 670 donors and used that subset as a discovery cohort. Every repertoire in the discovery cohort had been generated on one and the same sequencing platform. HLA typing included class I and class II loci at four-digit resolution. Typing coverage varied by locus: about 620-630 donors for A, B, C, DRB1 and DQB1; some 520 for DQA1; over 600 for DPA1; roughly 450 for DPB1. A handful of DR-DQ haplotypes were handled as single units for association and clustering because linkage in the cohort was strong. Among 300 to 500 genotyped donors of the cohort, an average of around 250,000 unique TCR beta nucleotide sequences was sequenced per donor, of which roughly 17% were non-productive.

What the work shows at the level of the full study, not this receptor alone: In an earlier analysis of some 550 of the donors, most TCR beta V segments were observed in productive rearrangements about 87% or about 30% of the time, broadly matching IMGT annotations. In a later analysis, the rate of TCR association differed among HLA loci, with DRB1 alleles having the most associated TCRs and HLA-C alleles having the fewest. An association between a missense DCLRE1C variant and V-gene and J-gene trimming of TCR beta chains was found in a later genetic analysis and replicated in an independent cohort. At a false discovery rate of 0.05, a later analysis linked around 17,000 TCR beta sequences to specific HLA alleles. In a later genetic analysis, fewer N-insertions in productive TCRs were reported among donors in an Asian-associated ancestry cluster than the 666-donor mean. Presence/absence analyses assumed roughly uniform sequencing depth across donors, an assumption that may not hold. Across donors, most TCR sequences were observed very rarely, whereas some public TCRs were present in many individuals. The earlier analysis of nearly 600 of the donors excluded approximately 15 rarely observed V segments, including chromosome 9 orphons, because counts were too low. It was suggested by the authors that the approach could potentially be generalized to other disease states and immunological phenotypes. Compared with equally common non-associated chains, HLA-associated TCR beta chains in a later analysis were more clonally expanded and had lower generation probabilities. Because HLA typing was unavailable for some donors at each locus, only the typed subset was used in association tests. In a later analysis, several top co-occurrence clusters were reported to appear linked to parvovirus B19, influenza, CMV and Epstein-Barr virus. A cluster of highly shared sequence variants was judged likely to represent a technical artifact of the sequencing pipeline. Linkage disequilibrium might explain the correlated functional status among segregating V segments, but an unknown experimental factor could not be ruled out. Cytomegalovirus status was reported to be diagnosed by the classifier with high specificity and sensitivity in both the original and validation cohorts. In this cohort, only TCR beta chains were sequenced, and detectable features were limited by the absence of alpha or paired-chain data. A total of roughly 160 TCR beta chains were listed by the study as associated with cytomegalovirus. The only immune exposure information available for the cohort was CMV serostatus. A later analysis found that most CMV-associated TCR beta chains appeared HLA-restricted, with HLA associations seemingly driven largely by CMV exposure. Because the 87-base-pair reads could not distinguish some IMGT-functional V segments, including TRBV6-2 and TRBV6-3, those segments were excluded. A further reported finding was that TCR beta sequences accurately predicted the HLA-A and HLA-B alleles for most subjects in the first cohort. A few of the identified cytomegalovirus-associated TCR beta chains were confirmed in vitro to be specific for cytomegalovirus antigens. Assigning TCR associations to individual alleles was difficult when HLA alleles, especially DR and DQ, strongly co-occurred.

The cohort comprised fewer than 700 healthy bone marrow donors. All cohort members were sampled while nominally healthy, although unrecorded immune exposures were likely present. The donor tested CMV seronegative, placing the donor among the 350 to 400 seronegative members of the cohort. A peripheral blood sample was collected from each donor, and TCR beta sequencing was performed on peripheral blood mononuclear cells. Genomic DNA was extracted from the blood cell samples with the Qiagen DNeasy Blood Extraction Kit. The germline V gene (reference sequence) gives CDR1 as SEHNR and CDR2 as FQNEAQ. The cysteine opens and the phenylalanine closes a CDR3 of 16 amino acids. Only the CDR3 part of the read is kept: 48 bases, read in frame from the first base. Trimming costs V 1 base and J 1 base, and their ends lie 13 bases apart. The protocol used for the library was the immunoSEQ multiplex PCR assay. For the multiplex PCR, a mixture combining 60 forward primers for TCR Vbeta segments and 13 reverse primers for TCR Jbeta segments was used. A multiplex PCR assay on genomic DNA amplified the CDR3 region of rearranged TCR beta genes. On the Illumina HiSeq System, the amplified TCR beta libraries were sequenced as 87-base-pair reads. Per the authors' processing: A later analysis counted around 72 million unique TCR beta chains across the roughly 700 repertoires, and around 9.9 million of these chains were shared by at least two donors. Raw reads were error-corrected and collapsed into unique sequences by a nearest-neighbor algorithm in which closely related sequences were merged to remove PCR and sequencing errors. V, D and J gene segments were assigned by aligning CDR3 sequences to IMGT reference sequences. For a sequence to be retained, a match of at least six nucleotides to both a V gene segment and a J gene segment was required. Rearrangements were classified as productive when the CDR3 lacked stop codons and remained in frame with V and J, and all other rearrangements were classified as non-productive. Following IMGT convention, CDR3 was defined as the stretch from the second conserved V-encoded cysteine to the conserved J-encoded phenylalanine. The earlier analysis of some 580 of the donors excluded any sequence lacking an unambiguous match to a single V gene segment. In an earlier analysis of approximately 560 of the donors, a V segment was called functional when productive rearrangements were above 56.7%, and segregating when the standard deviation between donors exceeded 5%. A statistical classification framework was developed to diagnose cytomegalovirus status using the catalog of TCR beta chain sequences. V and J gene assignment, in a later analysis, came from comparing TCR nucleotide sequences with IMGT/GENE-DB human TR gene sequences. Using the TCRdist pipeline, a later analysis assigned CDR3 sequences along with most-parsimonious VDJ recombination scenarios. In a later analysis, each TCR beta chain was defined by its CDR3 amino acid sequence together with its V-gene family, and reads lacking a unique V-gene family were excluded. A later analysis removed several hundred highly shared, low-generation-probability nucleotide sequences to deal with suspected cross-contamination and a sequencing artifact. For each public chain, a later analysis derived a clonal expansion index from normalized ranks of inferred template counts within each repertoire. In a later analysis, generation probabilities were computed using a VDJ recombination model fitted to out-of-frame rearrangements, and the results were checked against IGoR. A later analysis scored TCR-TCR, TCR-HLA and TCR-CMV co-occurrence with hypergeometric tests, applying a repertoire-size bias correction to TCR pairs. In a later analysis, false discovery rates were estimated by permuting HLA or CMV assignments 20 times. A later analysis grouped co-occurring TCRs with DBSCAN, adding TCRdist sequence similarity when clustering within HLA-allele-positive subsets. Co-occurrence clustering excluded repertoires with fewer than 30,000 or more than 120,000 public chains, plus five with anomalous nucleotide sharing. TCRdb stores this immuneACCESS table with in-frame sequences only. Part of the clones is absent; in the studies checked, under half of the shortfall reflects unresolved V genes, and no reason is known for the rest. V and J calls and clone size follow that table, whereas D and trimming were derived from the DNA. This sample's table lists about 110,000 clones. The ten largest make up around 3.5% of the sample.

As to this clone: It lacks a known antigen.

The clonotype was recovered from a man between 25 and 39 years old in good health and CMV-seronegative. Sequencing input: PBMCs. In this chain, TRBV7-9 is recombined with TRBJ1-1; TRBD1 could be the D gene, as 5 bases match. The DNA sequence is as follows: TGTGCCAGCAGCTTAGTCGGGGGATGGAAGAACACTGAAGCTTTCTTT. It translates as CASSLVGGWKNTEAFF.